This T cell receptor beta chain was captured by sequencing in a study of graft-versus-host responses after intestinal transplantation. Study at large: Recipients were given multivisceral, liver-intestinal, or isolated intestinal transplants.

In regard to this clone: The antigen remains unidentified.

Profiling relied on immunoSEQ multiplex PCR, and the TCRdb table lists in-frame clones only, not all of them. The sample has approximately 85,000 clones; over 80% are singletons. The clonotype originates from a human donor who was the organ donor for an intestinal transplant. This specimen consisted of unstimulated CD8+ T cells sorted from spleen or lymph node cells, obtained before transplant.

Here the CDR3 DNA reads TGTGCCAGCAGTCACTGGCCAAGTGAAGCTTTCTTT. This codes for CASSHWPSEAFF. V usage is TRBV6-5 and J usage is TRBJ1-1; D is unresolved. V lost 5 bases and J lost 7, with 11 bases in between. Germline lookup yields CDR1 MNHEY and CDR2 SVGAGI. This CDR3 region has 12 residues.